Below are 23 T cell receptor beta chains sequenced from a single sample in a study of blood T cell repertoires in COVID-19 (TCRdb year 2020). Library preparation used the immunoSEQ multiplex PCR assay. What TCRdb holds here is the immuneACCESS table cut down to in-frame rearrangements. Part of the clones is not present; checked against another copy, under half of the missing clones reflect an unresolved V gene, and the others are unexplained. The sample contains about 56,000 clones, approximately 88% of them found a single time. In total, the top ten clones hold about 18% of the sample. The sample comprised peripheral blood. These receptors originate from a human donor in a cohort sampled during active COVID-19.

V usage is TRBV6-2 or TRBV6-3 and J usage is TRBJ2-2; D might be TRBD1 (6 bases). The CDR3 consists of 20 residues. Germline V gives CDR1 MNHEY, CDR2 SVGEGT. Deletions cut 1 base from V and 1 base from J, with 22 bases between. DNA for the CDR3: TGTGCCAGCAGTTACTTGGTCGCACATTATCAGGGGCTGAACACCGGGGAGCTGTTTTTT. Protein: CASSYLVAHYQGLNTGELFF.

The chain joins TRBV4-3 to TRBJ1-3, with D perhaps matching TRBD1 (5 bases). Germline V gene sequence: CDR1 LGHNA, CDR2 YSLEER. CDR3 length: 17 amino acids. Trimming removed 4 bases at V and 0 bases at J, with 16 bases between. The CDR3 DNA is TGCGCCAGCAGCCCTCTTTCGACAGTCATCTCTGGAAACACCATATATTTT. It codes for CASSPLSTVISGNTIYF.

The rearrangement links TRBV3-1 (or the pseudogene TRBV3-2) to TRBJ1-5; 9 bases align to TRBD1. Germline V gives CDR1 LGHDT, CDR2 YNNKEL (reference sequence). The CDR3 runs to 15 residues. Unmatched junction bases numbered 6, after V lost 4 bases and J lost 5 bases. CDR3 in DNA: TGTGCCAGCAGCCTCGGACAGGGGCCTTATCAGCCCCAGCATTTT. Its translation is CASSLGQGPYQPQHF.

The chain links TRBV6-5 to TRBJ2-7; TRBD1 agrees at 9 bases. The germline gives CDR1 MNHEY, CDR2 SVGAGI. Trimming cost V 6 bases and J 5 bases; bases outside gene matches: 11. The CDR3 totals 15 residues. The CDR3 spells CASSRWTGAMHEQYF. CDR3 in DNA: TGTGCCAGCAGCCGTTGGACAGGGGCTATGCACGAGCAGTACTTC.

The chain joins TRBV6-4 to TRBJ2-2, with 7 bases fitting TRBD2. The CDR3 has 15 residues. The V gene end was trimmed by 5 bases and the J gene end by 1 base; junction bases not matched to a gene: 4. Germline CDR1 and CDR2: MRHNA and SNTAGT. The CDR3 spells CASSRERGNTGELFF. The CDR3 DNA reads as TGTGCCAGCAGTAGGGAGCGGGGGAACACCGGGGAGCTGTTTTTT.

This clone showed up just once. J is TRBJ2-2 and V is TRBV2, with TRBD2 matching over 8 bases. V was clipped by 4 bases and J by 2 bases; unmatched bases: 3. Germline assignment: CDR1 SNHLY and CDR2 FYNNEI. CDR3 length: 15 residues. The CDR3 here is CASSALADNTGELFF. The CDR3 nucleotides are TGTGCCAGCAGTGCACTAGCGGACAACACCGGGGAGCTGTTTTTT.

The chain employs TRBV6-2 or TRBV6-3 and TRBJ2-5; 8 bases match TRBD1. Germline lookup yields CDR1 MNHEY and CDR2 SVGEGT. Trimming at V came to 2 bases and at J to 4 bases, leaving 15 bases not matched to a gene. The CDR3 covers 18 residues. The CDR3 loop is CASSYLKDREQKRETQYF. CDR3 in DNA: TGTGCCAGCAGTTACCTTAAGGACAGGGAGCAAAAAAGAGAGACCCAGTACTTC.

This clone occurred a few times. V gene TRBV19 combines with J gene TRBJ2-7; 10 bases are shared with TRBD1. The V gene end was trimmed by 10 bases and the J gene end by 6 bases; junction bases not matched to a gene: 9. The CDR3 covers 13 residues. In germline, CDR1 is LNHDA, CDR2 SQIVND (reference sequence). CDR3 coding DNA: TGTGCCACCTCGGGACAGGGGCTTGGCGAGCAGTACTTC. This codes for CATSGQGLGEQYF.

The chain has TRBV2 and TRBJ1-5; D uncertain. Trimming took 7 bases from V and 0 from J, leaving 7 bases between them. There are 13 residues in the CDR3. The germline CDR1 and CDR2 sequences are SNHLY and FYNNEI. The CDR3 nucleotides read TGTGCCAGCACCCTTCTTAGCAATCAGCCCCAGCATTTT. Encoded protein: CASTLLSNQPQHF.

The V call is TRBV7-9, the J call TRBJ1-5, with D perhaps matching TRBD1 (6 bases). The germline V and J ends were trimmed by 1 base and 0 bases, with 13 bases remaining between them. Germline V gene lookup returns CDR1 SEHNR and CDR2 FQNEAQ (reference sequence). This CDR3 has 17 amino acids. The CDR3 sequence: CASSLGTDSISNQPQHF. The CDR3 region has the DNA TGTGCCAGCAGCTTAGGGACAGATTCCATTAGCAATCAGCCCCAGCATTTT.

The chain carries TRBV9 and TRBJ1-2; D perhaps matches TRBD1 (5 bases). Germline CDR1 and CDR2: SGDLS and YYNGEE. The CDR3 length is 15 residues. V shed 3 bases and J shed 4 bases, with 16 bases lying between them. The CDR3 coding sequence is TGTGCCAGCAGCGCAGGGACTAATTGGGGCTATGGCTACACCTTC. The encoded protein is CASSAGTNWGYGYTF.

The chain employs TRBV4-1 and TRBJ1-4; TRBD1 matches at 11 bases. The trim removed 6 bases at V and 6 bases at J, leaving 12 bases unmatched. The CDR3 spans 17 residues. Germline V gene data show CDR1 as MGHRA and CDR2 as YSYEKL. The CDR3 is CASRAGTGGKRDEKLFF. CDR3 nucleotides: TGCGCCAGCAGGGCCGGGACAGGGGGGAAGAGGGATGAAAAACTGTTTTTT.

The chain joins TRBV6-5 to TRBJ1-3; D is perhaps TRBD1 (6 bases). Germline V CDR1 and CDR2: MNHEY, SVGAGI. The V gene lost 6 bases and the J gene lost 11 bases, with 20 bases spanning the gap. The CDR3 has 14 amino acids. The CDR3 DNA follows: TGTGCCAGCAGCTCCCAACCGGGACAATTCGCCATATATTTT. It is translated as CASSSQPGQFAIYF.

The chain carries TRBV10-2 and TRBJ1-5, with 7 bases that match TRBD1. The length of the CDR3 is 15 residues. Per germline, CDR1 WSHSY and CDR2 SAAADI. Unmatched junction bases numbered 9, after V lost 3 bases and J lost 7 bases. CDR3 DNA: TGCGCCAGCAGTGAAGGGAACAGGGGTGGCCAGCCCCAGCATTTT. It is translated as CASSEGNRGGQPQHF.

The chain carries TRBV5-1 and TRBJ1-5, with D possibly matching TRBD1 (5 bases). V lost 0 bases and J lost 6, with 16 bases in between. The CDR3 covers 16 residues. From germline, CDR1 is SGHRS and CDR2 YFSETQ. The CDR3 DNA is TGCGCCAGCAGCTTGGAGGGCAGGGCCCAAGGTCAGCCCCAGCATTTT. Translation gives CASSLEGRAQGQPQHF.

V and J are TRBV11-2 and TRBJ2-3; 9 positions match TRBD1. V was pared by 5 bases and J by 4 bases, with 7 bases of the junction left unmatched. The CDR3 length is 15 residues. CDR1 and CDR2 from the germline V gene are SGHAT and FQNNGV. CDR3 nucleotides: TGTGCCAGCAGCACTGGACAGGGGTTGGCAGATACGCAGTATTTT. Translated: CASSTGQGLADTQYF.

This chain joins TRBV5-1 and TRBJ2-7; D may be TRBD2 (5 bases). Trimming removed 0 bases at V and 0 bases at J, with 10 bases between. CDR3 length: 15 amino acids. Germline-derived CDR1 and CDR2 are SGHRS and YFSETQ. The CDR3 sequence: CASSLAAGSSYEQYF. CDR3 DNA: TGCGCCAGCAGCTTGGCGGCGGGTAGCTCCTACGAGCAGTACTTC. The full variable domain, rest sourced from reference TRBV5-1 and TRBJ2-7, is KAGVTQTPRYLIKTRGQQVTLSCSPISGHRSVSWYQQTPGQGLQFLFEYFSETQRNKGNFPGRFSGRQFSNSRSEMNVSTLELGDSALYLCASSLAAGSSYEQYFGPGTRLTVT.

The V call is TRBV2, the J call TRBJ1-2; 8 nucleotides agree with TRBD1. CDR1 is SNHLY, CDR2 FYNNEI, per germline. This CDR3 is built from 14 residues. Trimming removed 5 bases from V and 4 bases from J; junction bases left unmatched: 6. CDR3 sequence reads: CASSPDRGPYGYTF. Written as DNA, the CDR3 is TGTGCCAGCAGTCCCGACAGGGGACCCTATGGCTACACCTTC.

V and J are TRBV5-6 and TRBJ1-3, with 7 bases lining up with TRBD1. After removal of 4 bases from V and 2 bases from J, the junction contained 9 bases not matched to a gene. Germline loops: CDR1 SGHDT, CDR2 YYEEEE. This CDR3 has 16 residues. The DNA of the CDR3 is TGTGCCAGCAGCCGCTCGTACAGGGGAGCTGGAAACACCATATATTTT. Its protein is CASSRSYRGAGNTIYF. The whole variable domain, remainder taken from reference TRBV5-6 and TRBJ1-3, is DAGVTQSPTHLIKTRGQQVTLRCSPKSGHDTVSWYQQALGQGPQFIFQYYEEEERQRGNFPDRFSGHQFPNYSSELNVNALLLGDSALYLCASSRSYRGAGNTIYFGEGSWLTVV.

J is TRBJ2-6 and V is TRBV21-1; the DNA was not compared with TRBD2, the D call given in the table. TRBV21-1 is designated a pseudogene. The CDR3 consists of 19 residues. As DNA, the CDR3 is TGTGCCAGCAGCAAACTCCTCCAACTCCGGGAATCTGGGGCCAACGTCCTGACTTTC. This codes for CASSKLLQLRESGANVLTF.

This rearrangement joins TRBV2 to TRBJ2-5, with TRBD1 matching over 7 bases. The germline CDR1 and CDR2 sequences are SNHLY and FYNNEI. Trimming cost V 6 bases and J 0 bases; bases outside gene matches: 4. There are 14 residues in the CDR3. The CDR3 nucleotides are TGTGCCAGCAGCCTACAGGGGTACCAAGAGACCCAGTACTTC. Residues: CASSLQGYQETQYF.

The rearrangement uses TRBV5-6 and TRBJ1-3; maybe TRBD1 (6 bases). CDR1 is SGHDT, CDR2 YYEEEE, per germline. Trimming stripped 4 bases from V and 2 bases from J, with 13 bases between. CDR3 length: 15 residues. Here the CDR3 reads CASSLRTATGNTIYF. The CDR3 nucleotides read TGTGCCAGCAGCCTCCGGACAGCGACTGGAAACACCATATATTTT.

The V and J genes are TRBV5-4 and TRBJ2-5; TRBD1 is a possible D gene (6 bases). Germline loops: CDR1 SGHNT, CDR2 YYREEE (reference sequence). The CDR3 has 15 amino acids. V lost 1 base to trimming and J lost 1 base, with 11 bases between them. The DNA for the CDR3 is TGTGCCAGCAGCTTGCGGGCGGACAGCCAAGAGACCCAGTACTTC. Its translation is CASSLRADSQETQYF.